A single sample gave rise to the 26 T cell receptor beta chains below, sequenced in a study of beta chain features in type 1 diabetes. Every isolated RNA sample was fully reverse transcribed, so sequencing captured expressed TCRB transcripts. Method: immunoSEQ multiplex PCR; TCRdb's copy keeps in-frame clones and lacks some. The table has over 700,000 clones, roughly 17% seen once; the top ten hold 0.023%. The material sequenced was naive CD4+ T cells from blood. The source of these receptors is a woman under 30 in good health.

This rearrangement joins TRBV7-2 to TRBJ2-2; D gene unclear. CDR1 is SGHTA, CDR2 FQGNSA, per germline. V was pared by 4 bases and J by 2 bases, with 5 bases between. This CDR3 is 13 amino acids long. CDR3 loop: CASSSVNTGELFF. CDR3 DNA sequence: TGTGCCAGCAGCTCAGTAAACACCGGGGAGCTGTTTTTT. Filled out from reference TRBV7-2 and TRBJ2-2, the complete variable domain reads GAGVSQSPSNKVTEKGKDVELRCDPISGHTALYWYRQSLGQGLEFLIYFQGNSAPDKSGLPSDRFSAERTGGSVSTLTIQRTQQEDSAVYLCASSSVNTGELFFGEGSRLTVL.

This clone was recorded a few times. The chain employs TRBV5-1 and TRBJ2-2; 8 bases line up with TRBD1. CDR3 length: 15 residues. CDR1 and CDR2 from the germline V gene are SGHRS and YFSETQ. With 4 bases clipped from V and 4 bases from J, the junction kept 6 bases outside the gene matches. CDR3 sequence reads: CASSPPDRGTGELFF. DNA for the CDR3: TGCGCCAGCAGCCCGCCCGACAGGGGCACCGGGGAGCTGTTTTTT. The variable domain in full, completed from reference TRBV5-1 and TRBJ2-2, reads KAGVTQTPRYLIKTRGQQVTLSCSPISGHRSVSWYQQTPGQGLQFLFEYFSETQRNKGNFPGRFSGRQFSNSRSEMNVSTLELGDSALYLCASSPPDRGTGELFFGEGSRLTVL.

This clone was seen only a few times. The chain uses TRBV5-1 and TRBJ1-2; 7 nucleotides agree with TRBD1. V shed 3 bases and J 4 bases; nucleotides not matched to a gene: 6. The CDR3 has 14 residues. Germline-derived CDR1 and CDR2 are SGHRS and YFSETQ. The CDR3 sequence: CASSSDRAIYGYTF. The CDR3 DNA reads TGCGCCAGCAGCTCTGACAGGGCCATCTATGGCTACACCTTC.

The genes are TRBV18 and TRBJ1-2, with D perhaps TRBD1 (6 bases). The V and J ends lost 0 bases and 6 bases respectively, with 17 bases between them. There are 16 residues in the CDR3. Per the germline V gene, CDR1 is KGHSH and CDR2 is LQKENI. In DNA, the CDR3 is TGTGCCAGCTCACCACCGGCCAACAGGGAGTGGGATGGCTACACCTTC. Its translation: CASSPPANREWDGYTF.

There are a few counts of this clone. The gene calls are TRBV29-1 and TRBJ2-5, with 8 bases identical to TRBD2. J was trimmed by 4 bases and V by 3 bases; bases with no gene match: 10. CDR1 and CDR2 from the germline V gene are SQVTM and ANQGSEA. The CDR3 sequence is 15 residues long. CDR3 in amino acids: CSVDFGRARVETQYF. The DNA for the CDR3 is TGCAGCGTTGACTTCGGGAGGGCCCGAGTAGAGACCCAGTACTTC.

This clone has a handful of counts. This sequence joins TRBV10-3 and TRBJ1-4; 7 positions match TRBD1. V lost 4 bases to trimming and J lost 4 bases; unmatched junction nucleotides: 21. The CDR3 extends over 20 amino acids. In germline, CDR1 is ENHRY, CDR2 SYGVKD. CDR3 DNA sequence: TGTGCCATCAGTGCCAACCCCAGCCTTCCCCCGGGACAGATTAATGAAAAACTGTTTTTT. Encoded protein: CAISANPSLPPGQINEKLFF.

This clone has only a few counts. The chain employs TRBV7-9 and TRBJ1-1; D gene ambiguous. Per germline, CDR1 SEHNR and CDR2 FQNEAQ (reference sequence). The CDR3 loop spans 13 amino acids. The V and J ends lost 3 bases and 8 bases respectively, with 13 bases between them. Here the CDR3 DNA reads TGTGCCAGCAGCTTGAGGGAGGCGGGCGAAGCTTTCTTT. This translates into CASSLREAGEAFF.

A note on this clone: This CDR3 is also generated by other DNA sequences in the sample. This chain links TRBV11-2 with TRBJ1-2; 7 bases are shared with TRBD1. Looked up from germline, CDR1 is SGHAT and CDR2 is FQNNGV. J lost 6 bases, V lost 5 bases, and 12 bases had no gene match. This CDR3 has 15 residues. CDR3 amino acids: CASSRLAGTEDGYTF. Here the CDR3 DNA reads TGTGCCAGCAGCCGGCTTGCTGGGACAGAGGATGGCTACACCTTC.

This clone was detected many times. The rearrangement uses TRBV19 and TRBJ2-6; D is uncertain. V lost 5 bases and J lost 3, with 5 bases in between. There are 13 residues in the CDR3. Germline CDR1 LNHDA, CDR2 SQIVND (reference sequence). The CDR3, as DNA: TGTGCCAGTAGTCGCGATGGGGCCAACGTCCTGACTTTC. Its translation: CASSRDGANVLTF.

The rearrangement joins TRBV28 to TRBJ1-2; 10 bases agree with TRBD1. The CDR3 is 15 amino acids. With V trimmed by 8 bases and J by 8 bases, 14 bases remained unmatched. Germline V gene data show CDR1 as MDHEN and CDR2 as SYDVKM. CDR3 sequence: CASGYRDRGRLGYTF. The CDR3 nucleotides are TGTGCCAGCGGTTACAGGGACAGGGGCCGCTTGGGCTACACCTTC.

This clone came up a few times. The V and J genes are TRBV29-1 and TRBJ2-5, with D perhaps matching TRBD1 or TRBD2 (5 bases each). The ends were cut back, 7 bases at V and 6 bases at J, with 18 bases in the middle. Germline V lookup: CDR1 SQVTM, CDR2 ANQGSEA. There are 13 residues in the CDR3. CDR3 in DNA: TGCAGCGGTGGGACCGAGGATTTTCAGACCCAGTACTTC. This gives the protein CSGGTEDFQTQYF.

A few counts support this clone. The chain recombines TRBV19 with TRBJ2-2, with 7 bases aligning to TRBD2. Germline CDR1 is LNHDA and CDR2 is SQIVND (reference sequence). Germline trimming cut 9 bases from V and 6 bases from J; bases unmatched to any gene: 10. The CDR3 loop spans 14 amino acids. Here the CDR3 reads CASRGLAEAGELFF. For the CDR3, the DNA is TGTGCCAGCCGGGGCCTAGCGGAGGCCGGGGAGCTGTTTTTT. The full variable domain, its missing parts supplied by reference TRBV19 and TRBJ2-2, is DGGITQSPKYLFRKEGQNVTLSCEQNLNHDAMYWYRQDPGQGLRLIYYSQIVNDFQKGDIAEGYSVSREKKESFPLTVTSAQKNPTAFYLCASRGLAEAGELFFGEGSRLTVL.

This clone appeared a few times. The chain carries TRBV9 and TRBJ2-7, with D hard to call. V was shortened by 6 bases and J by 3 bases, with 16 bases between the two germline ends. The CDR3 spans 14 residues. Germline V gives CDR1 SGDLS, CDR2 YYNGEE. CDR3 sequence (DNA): TGTGCCAGCACCATATCATCACGAGGCTACGAGCAGTACTTC. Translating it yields CASTISSRGYEQYF.

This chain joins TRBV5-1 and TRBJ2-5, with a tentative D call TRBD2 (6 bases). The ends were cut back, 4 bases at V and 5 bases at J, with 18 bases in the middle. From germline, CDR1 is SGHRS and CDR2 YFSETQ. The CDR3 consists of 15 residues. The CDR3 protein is CASSRPDSSGETQYF. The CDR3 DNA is TGCGCCAGCAGCCGACCCGACTCCAGCGGGGAGACCCAGTACTTC.

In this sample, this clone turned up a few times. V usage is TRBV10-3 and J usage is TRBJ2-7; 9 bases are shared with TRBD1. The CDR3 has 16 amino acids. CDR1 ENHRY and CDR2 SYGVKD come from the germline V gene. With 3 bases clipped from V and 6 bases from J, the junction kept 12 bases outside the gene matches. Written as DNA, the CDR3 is TGTGCCATCAGTGATTCCTCCGGGACAGGGAGCCCCGAGCAGTACTTC. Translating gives CAISDSSGTGSPEQYF.

CDR3 DNA: TGTGCCAGCAGCCAGGACAGCACAGATACGCAGTATTTT. It yields the protein CASSQDSTDTQYF. V is TRBV7-2 and J is TRBJ2-3; D is unclear. V lost 5 bases to trimming and J lost 0 bases, with 6 bases between them. CDR1 and CDR2 (germline): SGHTA, FQGNSA. The CDR3 spans 13 residues.

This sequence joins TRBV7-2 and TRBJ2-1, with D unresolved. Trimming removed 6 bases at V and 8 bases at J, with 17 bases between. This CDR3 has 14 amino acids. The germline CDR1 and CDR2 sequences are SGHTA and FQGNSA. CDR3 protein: CASRTGPNSYEQFF. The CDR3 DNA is TGTGCCAGCAGAACTGGGCCTAATTCTTATGAGCAGTTCTTC.

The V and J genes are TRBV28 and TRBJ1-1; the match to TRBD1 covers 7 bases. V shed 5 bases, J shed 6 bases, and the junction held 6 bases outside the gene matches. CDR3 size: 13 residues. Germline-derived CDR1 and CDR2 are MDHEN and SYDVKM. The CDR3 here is CASSPTGVSEAFF. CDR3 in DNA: TGTGCCAGCAGTCCTACAGGGGTTTCTGAAGCTTTCTTT.

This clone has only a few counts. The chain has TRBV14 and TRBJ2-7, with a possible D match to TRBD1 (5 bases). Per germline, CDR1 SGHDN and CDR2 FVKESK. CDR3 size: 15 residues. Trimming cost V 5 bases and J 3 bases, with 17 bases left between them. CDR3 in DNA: TGTGCCAGCAGCGAAGCAAGTGATAGGGGCTACGAGCAGTACTTC. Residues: CASSEASDRGYEQYF.

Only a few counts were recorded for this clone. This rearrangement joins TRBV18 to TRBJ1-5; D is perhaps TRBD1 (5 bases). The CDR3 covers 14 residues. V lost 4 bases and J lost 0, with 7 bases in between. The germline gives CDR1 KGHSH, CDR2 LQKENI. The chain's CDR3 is CASSLGASNQPQHF. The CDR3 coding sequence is TGTGCCAGCTCACTTGGGGCTAGCAATCAGCCCCAGCATTTT. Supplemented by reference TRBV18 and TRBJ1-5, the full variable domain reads NAGVMQNPRHLVRRRGQEARLRCSPMKGHSHVYWYRQLPEEGLKFMVYLQKENIIDESGMPKERFSAEFPKEGPSILRIQQVVRGDSAAYFCASSLGASNQPQHFGDGTRLSIL.

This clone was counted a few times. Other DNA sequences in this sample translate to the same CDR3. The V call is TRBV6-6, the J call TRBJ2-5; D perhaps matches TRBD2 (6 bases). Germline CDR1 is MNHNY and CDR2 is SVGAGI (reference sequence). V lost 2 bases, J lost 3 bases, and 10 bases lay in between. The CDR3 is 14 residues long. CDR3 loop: CASSYGGVEETQYF. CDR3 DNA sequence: TGTGCCAGCAGTTACGGAGGGGTCGAAGAGACCCAGTACTTC.

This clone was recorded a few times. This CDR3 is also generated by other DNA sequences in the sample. CDR3 sequence reads: CASSLALSTDTQYF. DNA for the CDR3: TGTGCCAGCAGCTTAGCGCTCAGCACAGATACGCAGTATTTT. The rearrangement uses TRBV7-2 and TRBJ2-3, with unresolved D. The V gene's germline CDR1 is SGHTA and CDR2 FQGNSA. With 0 bases removed from V and 0 bases from J, the gap between germline ends came to 4 bases. This CDR3 has 14 amino acids.

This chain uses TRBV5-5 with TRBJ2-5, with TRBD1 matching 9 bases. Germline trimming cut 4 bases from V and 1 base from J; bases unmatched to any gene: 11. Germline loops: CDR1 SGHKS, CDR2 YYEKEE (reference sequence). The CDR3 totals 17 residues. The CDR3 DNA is TGTGCCAGCAGCCCCGGACAGGGGTCCGGGCTCCAAGAGACCCAGTACTTC. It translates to CASSPGQGSGLQETQYF. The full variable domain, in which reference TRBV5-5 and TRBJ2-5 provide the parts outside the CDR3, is DAGVTQSPTHLIKTRGQQVTLRCSPISGHKSVSWYQQVLGQGPQFIFQYYEKEERGRGNFPDRFSARQFPNYSSELNVNALLLGDSALYLCASSPGQGSGLQETQYFGPGTRLLVL.

The CDR3 DNA is TGTGCCAGCATAAAACAGGGGAGCTCTGGAAACACCATATATTTT. It yields the protein CASIKQGSSGNTIYF. The J gene is TRBJ1-3, the V gene TRBV6-5; 7 bases are shared with TRBD1. This CDR3 has 15 residues. Losses at the gene ends were 7 bases for V and 0 bases for J; bases not matched to a gene: 6. Germline CDR1 MNHEY, CDR2 SVGAGI.

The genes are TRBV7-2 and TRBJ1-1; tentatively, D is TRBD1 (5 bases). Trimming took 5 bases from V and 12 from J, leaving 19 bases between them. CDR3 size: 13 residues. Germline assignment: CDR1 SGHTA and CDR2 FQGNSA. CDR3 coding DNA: TGTGCCAGCAGCCCTTCAGGGATAGGGGTGACTTTCTTT. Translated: CASSPSGIGVTFF.

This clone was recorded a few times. DNA for the CDR3: TGTGCCAGCAGCTTAGCCGGACTAGCGGGCCGACTCTACAATGAGCAGTTCTTC. Translated, it gives CASSLAGLAGRLYNEQFF. This sequence joins TRBV11-2 and TRBJ2-1; TRBD2 matches 11 bases. This CDR3 has 18 amino acids. J lost 3 bases, V lost 1 base, and 8 bases had no gene match. Germline CDR1 and CDR2: SGHAT and FQNNGV. Full variable domain (rest looked up from reference TRBV11-2 and TRBJ2-1): EAGVAQSPRYKIIEKRQSVAFWCNPISGHATLYWYQQILGQGPKLLIQFQNNGVVDDSQLPKDRFSAERLKGVDSTLKIQPAKLEDSAVYLCASSLAGLAGRLYNEQFFGPGTRLTVL.